This TCR beta chain appears in the sequencing data of a study of blood T cell repertoires in COVID-19 (dated by TCRdb to 2018 to 2021). As for the study more broadly: The collaborator samples originated in the United States, Italy and Spain and spanned the acute and convalescent phases of COVID-19. Where HLA class I and class II types were available, the types were taken from metadata supplied by the sample provider, not from assay-based typing. The material from the prospective study consisted of cDNA or gDNA derived from T cells, B-cell-depleted T cells, or PBMCs. The dataset comprised deeply sampled blood TCRbeta repertoires from subjects exposed to, actively infected with, or recovered from COVID-19. The repertoires were released in a freely available public database meant as a resource for research on the immune response to SARS-CoV-2. Samples were obtained from the ongoing ImmuneRACE study (first 160 participants) and from 1,254 subjects provided by 6 global collaborators. A de-identified subject ID, COVID-19 status, age in years and sex were almost always included in the sample metadata. Overall results and qualifications from the work: The quantity of clinical and demographic metadata differed by source and by participant and was supplied without curation.

TCRbeta CDR3 regions were amplified from genomic DNA by means of the immunoSEQ Assay, a bias-controlled multiplex PCR. Under the source paper's analysis protocol: Within the assay, amplification of reference gene primers was used to estimate how many nucleated cells each sample contained. To quantify the absolute abundance of each unique TCRbeta CDR3 rearrangement, sequence reads were collapsed and filtered. For each sample, productive Simpson clonality was calculated as the square root of Simpson's diversity index over productive rearrangements. What TCRdb holds here is the immuneACCESS table cut down to in-frame rearrangements. Part of the clones is not present; checked against another copy, under half of the missing clones reflect an unresolved V gene, and the others are unexplained. That table is the source of V, J and clone size, and D and trimming were worked out from the DNA. For this sample the table gives around 200,000 clones, of which around 81% were detected only once. The ten largest clones represent roughly 2.6% of the sample.

V loses 3 bases of germline sequence and J loses 4 bases, and the interval between the two ends is 6 bases. From the cysteine through the phenylalanine, the CDR3 covers 11 amino acids. The DNA shown is the 33-base CDR3, in frame from base 1. CDR1 DFQATT and CDR2 SNEGSKA are derived from the germline V gene (reference sequence). Whole blood was collected in K2EDTA tubes by collaborating institutions according to the institutions' own protocols. For TCRbeta analysis, collaborator samples were shipped as frozen whole blood, as isolated PBMCs, or as DNA extracted from either sample type. On this clone: What this receptor recognizes is not known. No much larger clone is present one base from it, and per-base qualities are unavailable.

The chain joins TRBV20-1 to TRBJ1-2, with TRBD1 as a weak D call on 6 bases. Sequencing was performed on peripheral blood. The receptor was derived from a human donor with acute or convalescent COVID-19. The donor label of this sample is uncertain. DNA sequence: TGCAGTGCTAGGGACAGCTATGGCTACACCTTC. Protein translation: CSARDSYGYTF.